This is a list of T cell receptor beta chains from one sample in a study of blood T cell repertoires in COVID-19. Method: immunoSEQ multiplex PCR; TCRdb's copy keeps in-frame clones and lacks some. This sample has roughly 320,000 clones, with around nine tenths found just once. The sequencing input was PBMCs or T cells enriched from blood (not recorded which). These receptors were taken from a woman in her twenties or thirties who had been exposed to COVID-19. Both conserved end residues are part of each CDR3. D genes are given only for firm matches. Clone size is stated in some rows and not others, as once, few, many or a class when expanded.

TGTGCCAGCAGGAGACGGCAGGGTAATTCACCCCTCCACTTT,CASRRRQGNSPLHF,.,TRBJ1-6,TRBV6-5,.
TGCGCCAGCAGCGCCGGGGACAGGGACAACTACGAGCAGTACTTC,CASSAGDRDNYEQYF,TRBD1,TRBJ2-7,TRBV5-1,.
TGTGCCAGCAGCTATTGGACAGACAATGAGCAGTTCTTC,CASSYWTDNEQFF,.,TRBJ2-1,TRBV5-6,.
TGTGCCATCAGTGGGACAGGGTCCCAGCCCCAGCATTTT,CAISGTGSQPQHF,TRBD1,TRBJ1-5,TRBV10-3,.
TGTGCCAGCAGCTCCGGGGGGACACAGAACACTGAAGCTTTCTTT,CASSSGGTQNTEAFF,.,TRBJ1-1,TRBV7-3,.
TGTGCCAGCAGCTACGACGGGAATCAGCCCCAGCATTTT,CASSYDGNQPQHF,.,TRBJ1-5,TRBV5-6,.
TGTGCCACCAGCAGGCGGGGGAGTCCATATGGCTACACCTTC,CATSRRGSPYGYTF,.,TRBJ1-2,TRBV15,.
TGTGCCAGTAGCCCCCCCGGGACAACTAATGAAAAACTGTTTTTT,CASSPPGTTNEKLFF,.,TRBJ1-4,TRBV19,.
TGTGCCAGCTCCCAGGCAGCCGGTTCTCCAAGGCCCTCTGGAAACACCATATATTTT,CASSQAAGSPRPSGNTIYF,.,TRBJ1-3,TRBV18,.
TGTGCCAGCAGCTTGGACAGTTCCTATAATTCACCCCTCCACTTT,CASSLDSSYNSPLHF,.,TRBJ1-6,TRBV5-4,once
TGTGCCAGCAGCTTGTCCCCGAGGGCTTATAATTCACCCCTCCACTTT,CASSLSPRAYNSPLHF,.,TRBJ1-6,TRBV5-8,.
TGTGCCAGCAGCGTAGATAGACTAGCGGGCCACACCGGGGAGCTGTTTTTT,CASSVDRLAGHTGELFF,TRBD2,TRBJ2-2,TRBV9,once